The 20 T cell receptor beta chains below were found in one sample sequenced in a study of blood T cell repertoires in COVID-19. Profiling relied on immunoSEQ multiplex PCR, and the TCRdb table lists in-frame clones only, not all of them. Of about 250,000 clones listed, 88% are singletons. Material for sequencing was peripheral blood. Receptor source: a woman in her forties who had recovered from COVID-19.

The chain is built from TRBV30 and TRBJ2-5; 8 positions match TRBD2. The trim removed 3 bases at V and 5 bases at J, leaving 8 bases unmatched. The V gene's germline CDR1 is GTSNPN and CDR2 SVGIG (reference sequence). CDR3 size: 14 residues. CDR3: CAWSTGGGVETQYF. As DNA, the CDR3 is TGTGCCTGGAGCACGGGGGGGGGCGTGGAGACCCAGTACTTC.

V usage is TRBV2 and J usage is TRBJ2-5; D is possibly TRBD1 (6 bases). Trimming took 6 bases from V and 1 from J, leaving 18 bases between them. The germline V gene encodes CDR1 SNHLY and CDR2 FYNNEI. The CDR3 runs to 16 residues. For the CDR3, the DNA is TGTGCCAGCAGGGCAGGGGTGGTGGGCAGCCAAGAGACCCAGTACTTC. It specifies CASRAGVVGSQETQYF. The variable domain in full, with the rest retrieved from reference TRBV2 and TRBJ2-5, is EPEVTQTPSHQVTQMGQEVILRCVPISNHLYFYWYRQILGQKVEFLVSFYNNEISEKSEIFDDQFSVERPDGSNFTLKIRSTKLEDSAMYFCASRAGVVGSQETQYFGPGTRLLVL.

The sample holds one count of this clone. The rearrangement links TRBV6-6 to TRBJ2-1, with D maybe TRBD2 (6 bases). Trimming removed 7 bases from V and 3 bases from J, with 10 bases in between. CDR1 and CDR2 (germline): MNHNY, SVGAGI (reference sequence). This CDR3 region has 13 residues. The CDR3 DNA sequence: TGTGCCAGCACCTCCGGGGGCTACAATGAGCAGTTCTTC. As protein: CASTSGGYNEQFF.

The V call is TRBV27, the J call TRBJ2-5, with 10 bases lining up with TRBD2. Trimming cost V 5 bases and J 3 bases; bases outside gene matches: 9. The germline V gene encodes CDR1 MNHEY and CDR2 SMNVEV (reference sequence). The CDR3 is 16 amino acids. The CDR3: CASSLRLAGPKETQYF. For the CDR3, the DNA is TGTGCCAGCAGTCTGAGACTAGCGGGCCCAAAAGAGACCCAGTACTTC.

The chain carries TRBV11-2 and TRBJ1-2; TRBD1 aligns across 7 bases. Germline loops: CDR1 SGHAT, CDR2 FQNNGV. This CDR3 contains 16 residues. V gave up 8 bases and J gave up 0 bases; unmatched junction bases: 12. For the CDR3, the DNA is TGTGCCAGCCGCCGACAGGGACTCCCAGCTAACTATGGCTACACCTTC. This translates into CASRRQGLPANYGYTF.

The CDR3 nucleotides read TGTGCCAGCAGCCCCACCCGGGGGATAAGAGGTTACACCTTC. Translated, it gives CASSPTRGIRGYTF. The V and J genes are TRBV7-2 and TRBJ1-2; possibly TRBD1 for D (5 bases). The CDR3 covers 14 residues. The germline V and J ends were trimmed by 5 bases and 11 bases, with 21 bases remaining between them. CDR1 is SGHTA and CDR2 is FQGNSA in the germline V gene.

This rearrangement joins TRBV7-9 to TRBJ2-5, with 12 nucleotides matching TRBD2. V dropped 0 bases and J dropped 3; count of bases not matched to a gene: 8. The CDR3 length is 18 residues. CDR1 is SEHNR and CDR2 is FQNEAQ in the germline V gene (reference sequence). DNA of the CDR3: TGTGCCAGCAGCTTAGCGCCCAGACTAGCGGGAGCCAAAGAGACCCAGTACTTC. This translates into CASSLAPRLAGAKETQYF.

The chain employs TRBV7-6 and TRBJ1-1; D not certain. V gave up 0 bases and J gave up 4 bases, with 9 bases separating them. Germline loops: CDR1 SGHVS, CDR2 FNYEAQ. There are 14 residues in the CDR3. CDR3 DNA: TGTGCCAGCAGCTTAGCGCTAGGGAGCACTGAAGCTTTCTTT. Its protein product is CASSLALGSTEAFF.

The chain joins TRBV10-3 to TRBJ1-1; D remains ambiguous. The length of the CDR3 is 15 residues. Germline values: CDR1 ENHRY, CDR2 SYGVKD. The ends were cut back, 5 bases at V and 4 bases at J, with 17 bases in the middle. For the CDR3, the DNA is TGTGCCATCAGTCCAAAAGCCCCCCGGGGCACTGAAGCTTTCTTT. This encodes CAISPKAPRGTEAFF.

The DNA of the CDR3 is TGTGCCAGCAGTTACGGGCAGGCCTCTGGAAACACCATATATTTT. It is translated as CASSYGQASGNTIYF. The chain couples TRBV6-2 or TRBV6-3 to TRBJ1-3, with unresolved D. Germline CDR1 is MNHEY and CDR2 is SVGEGT. The CDR3 covers 15 residues. V gave up 2 bases and J gave up 0 bases, with 8 bases separating them.

J is TRBJ1-2 and V is TRBV5-6; 8 bases map to TRBD1. Germline V gene sequence: CDR1 SGHDT, CDR2 YYEEEE. V gave up 4 bases and J gave up 6 bases; unmatched junction bases: 14. The CDR3 covers 16 residues. Written as DNA, the CDR3 is TGTGCCAGCAGCAGGGGGGCAGGGGGCACCAGAGATGGCTACACCTTC. It specifies CASSRGAGGTRDGYTF.

The CDR3 sequence is CASSPGTGGNTEAFF. Here the CDR3 DNA reads TGTGCCAGCAGCCCCGGGACAGGGGGGAACACTGAAGCTTTCTTT. The V call is TRBV9, the J call TRBJ1-1, with 11 bases matching TRBD1. Germline CDR1 reads SGDLS; CDR2 reads YYNGEE. The CDR3 is 15 residues long. V lost 4 bases, J lost 1 base, and 3 bases stayed unmatched.

The genes are TRBV4-1 and TRBJ1-1; D unresolved. The CDR3 covers 13 residues. The V gene lost 2 bases and the J gene lost 7 bases, with 11 bases spanning the gap. Germline CDR1 is MGHRA and CDR2 is YSYEKL. The CDR3 sequence is CASSQISSGEAFF. DNA for the CDR3: TGCGCCAGCAGCCAAATCTCTAGTGGTGAAGCTTTCTTT.

The V call is TRBV9, the J call TRBJ1-2; unclear D gene. Germline CDR1 SGDLS, CDR2 YYNGEE. With 6 bases removed from V and 4 bases from J, the gap between germline ends came to 10 bases. The CDR3 consists of 12 residues. DNA for the CDR3: TGTGCCAGCATGGCGGTGGGCTATGGCTACACCTTC. Its translation: CASMAVGYGYTF.

In its sample, this clone was seen a few times. The rearrangement links TRBV4-1 to TRBJ1-1; tentative D call: TRBD1 (5 bases). CDR1 and CDR2 from the germline V gene are MGHRA and YSYEKL. The CDR3 consists of 13 residues. Trimming took off 1 base at V and 4 bases at J, with 7 bases between the two ends. The CDR3: CASSQGTPTEAFF. DNA of the CDR3: TGCGCCAGCAGCCAAGGGACACCCACTGAAGCTTTCTTT.

The rearrangement joins TRBV11-3 to TRBJ2-3; 12 bases agree with TRBD2. CDR3 size: 19 residues. Trimming cost V 2 bases and J 4 bases; bases outside gene matches: 13. The V gene's germline CDR1 is SGHNT and CDR2 YENEEA. The DNA of the CDR3 is TGTGCCAGCAGCTTATTCCGGCTAGCGGGAGGGCCCGCGGCAGATACGCAGTATTTT. Translated: CASSLFRLAGGPAADTQYF.

This clone appeared once. The V gene is TRBV4-1, the J gene TRBJ2-3, with D possibly TRBD2 on 6 matching bases. The CDR3 covers 15 residues. Germline V CDR1 and CDR2: MGHRA, YSYEKL. V was pared by 2 bases and J by 2 bases, with 11 bases between. Here the CDR3 reads CASSQSSDPTDTQYF. Here the CDR3 DNA reads TGCGCCAGCAGCCAATCTAGCGACCCCACAGATACGCAGTATTTT.

The V gene is TRBV2, the J gene TRBJ1-4; weak D call: TRBD1 (5 bases). Germline CDR1 and CDR2: SNHLY and FYNNEI. The CDR3 runs to 14 residues. V was clipped by 1 base and J by 8 bases, with 11 bases between them. The CDR3 sequence is CASSEEAGREKLFF. CDR3 nucleotide sequence: TGTGCCAGCAGTGAAGAGGCAGGGAGGGAAAAACTGTTTTTT.

V usage is TRBV18 and J usage is TRBJ2-7, with TRBD2 as a possible D gene (5 bases). CDR1 is KGHSH, CDR2 LQKENI, per germline. V lost 5 bases and J lost 8, with 10 bases in between. The CDR3 totals 11 residues. CDR3 sequence (DNA): TGTGCCAGCTCAAACGCGGGCCAGCAGTACTTC. As protein: CASSNAGQQYF.

The chain is built from TRBV27 and TRBJ1-5; 12 nucleotides agree with TRBD1. The J segment lost 2 bases and the V segment lost 4 bases, leaving 3 bases of the junction unmatched. This CDR3 spans 16 amino acids. Looked up from germline, CDR1 is MNHEY and CDR2 is SMNVEV (reference sequence). The CDR3 bases are TGTGCCAGCAGTTGGGGACAGGGGGCAGGCAATCAGCCCCAGCATTTT. It yields the protein CASSWGQGAGNQPQHF.